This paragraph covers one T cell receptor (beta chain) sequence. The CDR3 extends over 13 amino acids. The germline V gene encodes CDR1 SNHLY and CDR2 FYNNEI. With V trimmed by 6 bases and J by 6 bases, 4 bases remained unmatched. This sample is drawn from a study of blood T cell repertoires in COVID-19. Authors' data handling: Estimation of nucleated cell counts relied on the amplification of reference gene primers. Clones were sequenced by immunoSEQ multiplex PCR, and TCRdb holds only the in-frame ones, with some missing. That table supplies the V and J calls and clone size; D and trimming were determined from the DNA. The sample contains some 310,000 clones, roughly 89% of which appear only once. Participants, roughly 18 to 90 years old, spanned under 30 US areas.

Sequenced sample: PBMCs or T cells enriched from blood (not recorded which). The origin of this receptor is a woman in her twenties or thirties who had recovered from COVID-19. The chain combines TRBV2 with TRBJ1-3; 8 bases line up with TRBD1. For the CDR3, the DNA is TGTGCCAGCAGACCGGACAGGGAAAACACCATATATTTT. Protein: CASRPDRENTIYF.